The present entry profiles one T cell receptor (beta chain) with its context. Its antigen is not known. The treatment: roughly 10-day PBMC culture with coronavirus spike peptide pools or control peptides (ViraFEST assay). Half of the medium was exchanged for fresh IL-2 medium, first on day 3 and then on day 7. CD4+ T cells that had been cultured provided DNA sequenced with the Oncomine TCR Beta short-read assay. TCRdb itself ran the PCR reads through MiXCR, one entry per CDR3 protein. The sample lists approximately 22,000 distinct CDR3 sequences; around 60% were seen once. The sample belongs to a study of vaccination and CD4 T cells after COVID-19. Study-wide background: There were two doses of either BNT162b2 or mRNA-1273 vaccine given to participants. The cells were exposed to overlapping spike peptides originating from SARS-CoV-2, HCoV-NL63, HCoV-OC43 and HCoV-229E for stimulation.

V was shortened by 8 bases and J by 14 bases, with 21 bases between the two germline ends. There are 13 residues in the CDR3. Study observations and caveats: Median numbers of SARS-CoV-2-reactive clonotypes increased from 21 to 38 (not a significant change).

J is TRBJ1-4 and V is TRBV12-3 or TRBV12-4; no reliable D call. The receptor was isolated from a human donor who received a COVID-19 vaccine. The sequenced sample was CD4+ T cells from blood, cultured in vitro, obtained after SARS-CoV-2 vaccination. Written as DNA, the CDR3 is TGTGCCAGCCCCTGGAGTTCCCCTAATGGGCTGTTTTTT. Amino acids: CASPWSSPNGLFF.